A selection of T cell receptor beta chains follows, all from one sample in a study of OX40 agonist ivuxolimab in advanced cancers. This table comes from immunoSEQ multiplex PCR, and its TCRdb copy is limited to in-frame clones, with some not included. The table lists approximately 76,000 clones, around 85% of them singletons. Sequenced here: CD4+ or CD8+ T cells sorted from blood, sampled in a trial of the OX40 agonist ivuxolimab. These receptors were taken from an adult with an advanced solid tumor such as melanoma, head and neck, liver or kidney cancer. Both conserved end residues are part of each CDR3. D genes are given only for firm matches. Clone size is not always given. Where it is, it says once, few, many or a class for expanded clones.

v_call: TRBV4-3; j_call: TRBJ2-4; clone_size: -; d_call: TRBD2; cdr3_aa: CASSRSSSGGTKNIQYF; cdr3_nt: TGCGCCAGCAGCCGGTCCTCTAGCGGGGGGACCAAAAACATTCAGTACTTC
v_call: TRBV6-7; j_call: TRBJ1-2; clone_size: once; d_call: -; cdr3_aa: CASSELRGGYTF; cdr3_nt: TGTGCCAGCAGTGAACTCAGGGGTGGCTACACCTTC
v_call: TRBV7-9; j_call: TRBJ2-5; clone_size: -; d_call: -; cdr3_aa: CASSPGGARETQYF; cdr3_nt: TGTGCCAGCAGCCCCGGCGGGGCCCGCGAGACCCAGTACTTC
v_call: TRBV7-7; j_call: TRBJ2-6; clone_size: -; d_call: -; cdr3_aa: CASSSFGANVLTF; cdr3_nt: TGTGCCAGCAGCTCGTTCGGGGCCAACGTCCTGACTTTC
v_call: TRBV6-5; j_call: TRBJ1-6; clone_size: -; d_call: -; cdr3_aa: CASSYEINNSPLHF; cdr3_nt: TGTGCCAGCAGTTACGAGATTAATAATTCACCCCTCCACTTT
v_call: TRBV7-2; j_call: TRBJ2-1; clone_size: -; d_call: TRBD2; cdr3_aa: CASSFVAGVKGNEQFF; cdr3_nt: TGTGCCAGCAGCTTTGTAGCGGGGGTAAAAGGCAATGAGCAGTTCTTC
v_call: TRBV2; j_call: TRBJ2-2; clone_size: -; d_call: TRBD1; cdr3_aa: CASNDRETGELFF; cdr3_nt: TGTGCCAGCAACGACAGGGAGACCGGGGAGCTGTTTTTT
v_call: TRBV7-9; j_call: TRBJ2-3; clone_size: -; d_call: TRBD1; cdr3_aa: CASSWDRTRTDTQYF; cdr3_nt: TGTGCCAGCAGCTGGGACAGGACCCGCACAGATACGCAGTATTTT
v_call: TRBV6-5; j_call: TRBJ2-5; clone_size: -; d_call: TRBD2; cdr3_aa: CASSYSRLAQETQYF; cdr3_nt: TGTGCCAGCAGTTACTCGAGACTAGCTCAAGAGACCCAGTACTTC
v_call: TRBV7-2; j_call: TRBJ2-1; clone_size: -; d_call: TRBD2; cdr3_aa: CASSLMGGRNEQFF; cdr3_nt: TGTGCCAGCAGCTTAATGGGGGGGAGGAATGAGCAGTTCTTC
v_call: TRBV6-1; j_call: TRBJ1-5; clone_size: -; d_call: -; cdr3_aa: CASSEARDQPQHF; cdr3_nt: TGTGCCAGCAGTGAAGCCAGGGATCAGCCCCAGCATTTT
v_call: TRBV6-1; j_call: TRBJ2-7; clone_size: -; d_call: TRBD1; cdr3_aa: CASSHRTGGNYEQYF; cdr3_nt: TGTGCCAGCAGCCATCGGACAGGGGGGAACTACGAGCAGTACTTC
v_call: TRBV7-2; j_call: TRBJ2-7; clone_size: few; d_call: -; cdr3_aa: CATASDRAYEQYF; cdr3_nt: TGTGCCACCGCTTCGGACCGGGCGTACGAGCAGTACTTC
v_call: TRBV5-6; j_call: TRBJ1-3; clone_size: -; d_call: -; cdr3_aa: CASSLVSREGRNTIYF; cdr3_nt: TGTGCCAGCAGCCTCGTGTCGAGGGAGGGGAGAAACACCATATATTTT
v_call: TRBV2; j_call: TRBJ1-4; clone_size: -; d_call: TRBD1; cdr3_aa: CASSVRGLANEKLFF; cdr3_nt: TGTGCCAGCAGTGTCAGGGGGCTGGCTAATGAAAAACTGTTTTTT
v_call: TRBV7-2; j_call: TRBJ2-7; clone_size: -; d_call: -; cdr3_aa: CASSYTLSQDYEQYF; cdr3_nt: TGTGCCAGCAGCTATACCTTATCACAGGACTACGAGCAGTACTTC
v_call: TRBV11-2; j_call: TRBJ2-7; clone_size: -; d_call: -; cdr3_aa: CASSLSPSVYEQYF; cdr3_nt: TGTGCCAGCAGCTTAAGCCCCTCCGTATACGAGCAGTACTTC
v_call: TRBV6-1; j_call: TRBJ2-3; clone_size: -; d_call: TRBD2; cdr3_aa: CASNTGLAGDTQYF; cdr3_nt: TGTGCCAGCAATACGGGACTAGCGGGAGATACGCAGTATTTT
v_call: TRBV10-3; j_call: TRBJ2-2; clone_size: -; d_call: -; cdr3_aa: CAISAEQGNTGELFF; cdr3_nt: TGTGCCATCAGTGCAGAACAGGGGAACACCGGGGAGCTGTTTTTT
v_call: TRBV7-2; j_call: TRBJ1-2; clone_size: -; d_call: -; cdr3_aa: CASSLLGRGGYTF; cdr3_nt: TGTGCCAGCAGCTTGTTAGGGAGGGGTGGCTACACCTTC
v_call: TRBV27; j_call: TRBJ2-5; clone_size: -; d_call: TRBD1; cdr3_aa: CASSPRQGVQETQYF; cdr3_nt: TGTGCCAGCAGTCCCCGACAGGGGGTACAAGAGACCCAGTACTTC
v_call: TRBV27; j_call: TRBJ2-7; clone_size: once; d_call: -; cdr3_aa: CASSLMPVSYEQYF; cdr3_nt: TGTGCCAGCAGTTTAATGCCAGTCTCCTACGAGCAGTACTTC
v_call: TRBV9; j_call: TRBJ1-2; clone_size: once; d_call: -; cdr3_aa: CASSVLGVGDYGYTF; cdr3_nt: TGTGCCAGCAGCGTACTGGGCGTGGGGGACTATGGCTACACCTTC
v_call: TRBV7-9; j_call: TRBJ1-1; clone_size: -; d_call: TRBD1; cdr3_aa: CASSLYTGVNTEAFF; cdr3_nt: TGTGCCAGCAGCTTATATACAGGGGTGAACACTGAAGCTTTCTTT
v_call: TRBV7-9; j_call: TRBJ2-1; clone_size: few; d_call: TRBD2; cdr3_aa: CASSSPGLALYNEQFF; cdr3_nt: TGTGCCAGCAGCTCCCCGGGACTAGCACTATACAATGAGCAGTTCTTC
v_call: TRBV27; j_call: TRBJ2-7; clone_size: -; d_call: -; cdr3_aa: CASSFSKGSYEQYF; cdr3_nt: TGTGCCAGCAGTTTCTCAAAGGGGTCCTACGAGCAGTACTTC
v_call: TRBV4-2; j_call: TRBJ1-5; clone_size: -; d_call: TRBD1; cdr3_aa: CASSPITGVPNQPQHF; cdr3_nt: TGTGCCAGCAGCCCGATCACAGGGGTCCCCAATCAGCCCCAGCATTTT
v_call: TRBV2; j_call: TRBJ2-5; clone_size: few; d_call: -; cdr3_aa: CASKAGLETQYF; cdr3_nt: TGTGCCAGCAAGGCAGGGCTAGAGACCCAGTACTTC
v_call: TRBV6-1; j_call: TRBJ1-2; clone_size: -; d_call: -; cdr3_aa: CASSEAGTYGYTF; cdr3_nt: TGTGCCAGCAGTGAAGCAGGGACCTATGGCTACACCTTC
v_call: TRBV6-5; j_call: TRBJ2-1; clone_size: -; d_call: -; cdr3_aa: CASTLPGREQFF; cdr3_nt: TGTGCCAGCACCCTCCCGGGGCGAGAGCAGTTCTTC
v_call: TRBV14; j_call: TRBJ1-2; clone_size: -; d_call: -; cdr3_aa: CASSLQGRALYGYTF; cdr3_nt: TGTGCCAGCAGCCTTCAAGGAAGGGCCCTGTATGGCTACACCTTC
v_call: TRBV6-1; j_call: TRBJ2-5; clone_size: -; d_call: TRBD1; cdr3_aa: CASSDRGQGSETQYF; cdr3_nt: TGTGCCAGCAGTGACAGGGGGCAGGGCTCGGAGACCCAGTACTTC
v_call: TRBV6-6; j_call: TRBJ2-1; clone_size: -; d_call: -; cdr3_aa: CASSYSIGQGSIF; cdr3_nt: TGTGCCAGCAGTTACTCGATAGGGCAGGGTTCCATCTTC
v_call: TRBV6-1; j_call: TRBJ1-6; clone_size: once; d_call: -; cdr3_aa: CASTAPGKVGSPLHF; cdr3_nt: TGTGCCAGCACCGCCCCGGGTAAGGTCGGGTCACCCCTCCACTTT
v_call: TRBV7-9; j_call: TRBJ2-3; clone_size: -; d_call: -; cdr3_aa: CASSLMPDTQYF; cdr3_nt: TGTGCCAGCAGCTTAATGCCAGATACGCAGTATTTT
v_call: TRBV5-6; j_call: TRBJ1-5; clone_size: -; d_call: -; cdr3_aa: CASSLWSGQPQHF; cdr3_nt: TGTGCCAGCAGCTTGTGGAGTGGGCAGCCCCAGCATTTT
v_call: TRBV6-5; j_call: TRBJ1-1; clone_size: few; d_call: -; cdr3_aa: CASISTGDADEAFF; cdr3_nt: TGTGCCAGCATTTCCACAGGAGACGCAGACGAAGCTTTCTTT
v_call: TRBV18; j_call: TRBJ2-3; clone_size: -; d_call: -; cdr3_aa: CASSPSPDTQYF; cdr3_nt: TGTGCCAGCTCCCCATCCCCAGATACGCAGTATTTT
v_call: TRBV30; j_call: TRBJ1-2; clone_size: -; d_call: TRBD1; cdr3_aa: CAHEQGAGGYTF; cdr3_nt: TGTGCCCATGAACAGGGGGCAGGCGGCTACACCTTC
v_call: TRBV11-2; j_call: TRBJ1-1; clone_size: -; d_call: -; cdr3_aa: CASSLRESRTAFF; cdr3_nt: TGTGCCAGCAGCTTGAGAGAGTCTAGGACGGCTTTCTTT
v_call: TRBV7-7; j_call: TRBJ1-1; clone_size: -; d_call: -; cdr3_aa: CASSLDWATEAFF; cdr3_nt: TGTGCTAGCAGCCTTGATTGGGCCACTGAAGCTTTCTTT
v_call: TRBV5-1; j_call: TRBJ1-1; clone_size: -; d_call: -; cdr3_aa: CASSLGPGRENTEAFF; cdr3_nt: TGCGCCAGCAGCTTGGGTCCAGGGAGGGAGAACACTGAAGCTTTCTTT
v_call: TRBV13; j_call: TRBJ2-3; clone_size: -; d_call: -; cdr3_aa: CASSWWTQATQYF; cdr3_nt: TGTGCCAGCAGCTGGTGGACTCAGGCGACGCAGTATTTT
v_call: TRBV2; j_call: TRBJ2-2; clone_size: -; d_call: -; cdr3_aa: CASTREANTGELFF; cdr3_nt: TGTGCCAGCACCAGAGAGGCGAACACCGGGGAGCTGTTTTTT
v_call: TRBV6-1; j_call: TRBJ1-1; clone_size: -; d_call: TRBD1; cdr3_aa: CASRTDRANTEAFF; cdr3_nt: TGTGCCAGCAGGACCGACAGGGCGAACACTGAAGCTTTCTTT
v_call: TRBV6-5; j_call: TRBJ2-3; clone_size: -; d_call: TRBD2; cdr3_aa: CASSSRTSGSTDTQYF; cdr3_nt: TGTGCCAGCAGTTCCCGGACTAGCGGAAGCACAGATACGCAGTATTTT
v_call: TRBV7-9; j_call: TRBJ1-1; clone_size: few; d_call: TRBD1; cdr3_aa: CASSPRTGGNTEAFF; cdr3_nt: TGTGCCAGCAGCCCAAGGACAGGGGGGAACACTGAAGCTTTCTTT
v_call: TRBV5-1; j_call: TRBJ1-3; clone_size: -; d_call: TRBD1; cdr3_aa: CASSPSAGGSNTIYF; cdr3_nt: TGCGCCAGCAGCCCATCAGCAGGGGGGAGTAACACCATATATTTT
v_call: TRBV7-2; j_call: TRBJ2-1; clone_size: -; d_call: -; cdr3_aa: CASSPGLLRQFF; cdr3_nt: TGTGCCAGCAGCCCAGGACTTCTTCGTCAGTTCTTC
v_call: TRBV6-1; j_call: TRBJ1-1; clone_size: -; d_call: -; cdr3_aa: CASSGGGSRTEAFF; cdr3_nt: TGTGCCAGCAGTGGGGGGGGTTCTAGGACTGAAGCTTTCTTT
v_call: TRBV7-9; j_call: TRBJ2-2; clone_size: -; d_call: -; cdr3_aa: CASSQGRVTGELFF; cdr3_nt: TGTGCCAGCAGCCAGGGACGGGTAACCGGGGAGCTGTTTTTT
v_call: TRBV6-6; j_call: TRBJ1-5; clone_size: once; d_call: -; cdr3_aa: CASQTGQGGNQPQHF; cdr3_nt: TGTGCCAGCCAGACCGGCCAGGGAGGGAATCAGCCCCAGCATTTT
v_call: TRBV11-2; j_call: TRBJ1-1; clone_size: -; d_call: -; cdr3_aa: CASSLGLWRKNTEAFF; cdr3_nt: TGTGCCAGCAGCTTAGGACTTTGGCGGAAGAACACTGAAGCTTTCTTT
v_call: TRBV19; j_call: TRBJ2-7; clone_size: few; d_call: -; cdr3_aa: CASTPPDEQYF; cdr3_nt: TGTGCCAGTACCCCCCCGGACGAGCAGTACTTC
v_call: TRBV6-4; j_call: TRBJ2-1; clone_size: -; d_call: TRBD2; cdr3_aa: CASSHLAGRANEQFF; cdr3_nt: TGTGCCAGCAGTCATTTGGCGGGGAGGGCCAATGAGCAGTTCTTC
v_call: TRBV7-9; j_call: TRBJ1-5; clone_size: -; d_call: -; cdr3_aa: CASSLTGPQPQHF; cdr3_nt: TGTGCCAGCAGCTTAACAGGGCCTCAGCCCCAGCATTTT